This entry lists 29 T cell receptor beta chains sequenced from one sample in a study of early T cells in non-severe SARS-CoV-2 infection. TCRdb fed the 5' RACE reads into MiXCR, producing one record per CDR3 protein. Counted here are approximately 46,000 distinct CDR3 sequences, around 6.1% occurring once; the ten biggest clones make up around 12%. The sequenced sample was whole blood. The receptors derive from an adult who was a healthcare worker with PCR-confirmed SARS-CoV-2 infection or an uninfected control (not recorded which).

Many counts were recorded for this clonotype. V gene TRBV11-3 combines with J gene TRBJ2-1, with 12 bases identical to TRBD2. V trimming: 5 bases; J trimming: 4 bases; junction bases outside the gene matches: 6. The CDR3 is 16 residues long. Per the germline V gene, CDR1 is SGHNT and CDR2 is YENEEA. DNA of the CDR3: TGTGCCAGCAGCCTCCAAGGACTAGCGGGATACAATGAGCAGTTCTTC. Amino acid sequence: CASSLQGLAGYNEQFF. Filled out from reference TRBV11-3 and TRBJ2-1, the complete variable domain reads EAGVVQSPRYKIIEKKQPVAFWCNPISGHNTLYWYLQNLGQGPELLIRYENEEAVDDSQLPKDRFSAERLKGVDSTLKIQPAELGDSAVYLCASSLQGLAGYNEQFFGPGTRLTVL.

Many counts were recorded for this clonotype. The CDR3 nucleotides are TGTGCCAGCTCACCACCGTCCGGGAGATTGGATGAAAAACTGTTTTTT. Translated, it gives CASSPPSGRLDEKLFF. The chain combines TRBV18 with TRBJ1-4; no firm D call. The CDR3 is made up of 16 amino acids. The V and J ends lost 0 bases and 6 bases respectively, with 14 bases between them. Germline V gene sequence: CDR1 KGHSH, CDR2 LQKENI.

This clonotype was observed at least ten times. The V and J genes are TRBV5-1 and TRBJ2-7; the match to TRBD2 covers 7 bases. The CDR3 contains 15 residues. With 0 bases clipped from V and 2 bases from J, the junction kept 5 bases outside the gene matches. Per germline, CDR1 SGHRS and CDR2 YFSETQ. CDR3 bases: TGCGCCAGCAGCTTGGCCGCGGGGGAGGCCTACGAGCAGTACTTC. It specifies CASSLAAGEAYEQYF.

The sample holds many counts of this clonotype. The rearrangement uses TRBV7-8 and TRBJ2-7, with TRBD1 matching 11 bases. Losses at the gene ends were 10 bases for V and 0 bases for J; bases not matched to a gene: 8. Germline values: CDR1 SGHVS, CDR2 FQNEAQ. This CDR3 is built from 15 residues. CDR3 sequence (DNA): TGTGCCACCATAACCGGGACAGGGGGCTCCTACGAGCAGTACTTC. It codes for CATITGTGGSYEQYF. The full variable domain, in which reference TRBV7-8 and TRBJ2-7 provide the parts outside the CDR3, is GAGVSQSPRYKVAKRGQDVALRCDPISGHVSLFWYQQALGQGPEFLTYFQNEAQLDKSGLPSDRFFAERPEGSVSTLKIQRTQQEDSAVYLCATITGTGGSYEQYFGPGTRLTVT.

On this clonotype: A read error may explain this, as a much larger clone is one base away. The V call is TRBV30, the J call TRBJ1-5, with 7 bases identical to TRBD1. CDR3 size: 12 residues. Germline CDR1 GTSNPN, CDR2 SVGIG (reference sequence). CDR3 DNA sequence: TGTGCCCGGAGTGACAGGGATCAGCCCCAGCATTTT. This codes for CARSDRDQPQHF.

In this sample, this clonotype turned up many times. The genes are TRBV12-3 or TRBV12-4 and TRBJ2-5; 7 bases line up with TRBD1. After removal of 7 bases from V and 2 bases from J, the junction contained 7 bases not matched to a gene. This CDR3 comprises 14 residues. CDR3 protein: CASKPGTAQETQYF. The CDR3 DNA sequence: TGTGCCAGCAAACCCGGGACAGCTCAAGAGACCCAGTACTTC.

Ten or more counts support this clonotype. V and J are TRBV29-1 and TRBJ1-1; 10 positions agree with TRBD1. Germline CDR1 SQVTM, CDR2 ANQGSEA. CDR3 length: 18 residues. The trim removed 4 bases at V and 5 bases at J, leaving 19 bases unmatched. The CDR3 region has the DNA TGCAGCGTTGGGGGGCCGGGACAGGGGCCTAAGGGAGTGACTGAAGCTTTCTTT. Protein: CSVGGPGQGPKGVTEAFF.

This clonotype has a count of ten or more. J is TRBJ2-3 and V is TRBV28; 7 bases align to TRBD1. This CDR3 is 15 amino acids long. J lost 1 base, V lost 1 base, and 2 bases had no gene match. Germline V gene data show CDR1 as MDHEN and CDR2 as SYDVKM. The CDR3 loop reads CASSLSTGRTDTQYF. Here the CDR3 DNA reads TGTGCCAGCAGTTTATCGACAGGGCGCACAGATACGCAGTATTTT.

This clonotype was picked up a small number of times. J is TRBJ2-2 and V is TRBV29-1; D uncertain. CDR1 is SQVTM and CDR2 is ANQGSEA in the germline V gene. With 4 bases removed from V and 2 bases from J, the gap between germline ends came to 11 bases. The CDR3 has 14 residues. The CDR3 reads CSVGGSTNTGELFF. Written as DNA, the CDR3 is TGCAGCGTTGGCGGTTCGACCAACACCGGGGAGCTGTTTTTT.

This clonotype occurred many times. This rearrangement joins TRBV7-2 to TRBJ2-6, with D hard to call. This CDR3 is built from 15 residues. Deletions cut 2 bases from V and 4 bases from J, with 9 bases between. Germline V gene lookup returns CDR1 SGHTA and CDR2 FQGNSA. The CDR3 region is CASSLRATGANVLTF. DNA for the CDR3: TGTGCCAGCAGCTTAAGGGCGACAGGGGCCAACGTCCTGACTTTC.

This clonotype was counted at least ten times. J is TRBJ1-1 and V is TRBV29-1, with TRBD1 matching 8 bases. This CDR3 has 14 residues. Germline CDR1 SQVTM, CDR2 ANQGSEA. The ends lost 3 bases at V and 0 bases at J; junction bases unmatched: 3. The CDR3 nucleotides are TGCAGCGTTGACATGACAGGGGTGAACACTGAAGCTTTCTTT. Amino acids: CSVDMTGVNTEAFF.

The rearrangement links TRBV12-3 or TRBV12-4 to TRBJ1-1; D is unclear. The CDR3 has 12 amino acids. The V gene lost 2 bases and the J gene lost 6 bases, with 7 bases spanning the gap. CDR3 loop: CASSLSKAEAFF. CDR3 DNA sequence: TGTGCCAGCAGTTTATCCAAGGCTGAAGCTTTCTTT.

The chain couples TRBV20-1 to TRBJ2-7; D is ambiguous. The CDR3 has 11 amino acids. Trimming took off 3 bases at V and 5 bases at J, with 8 bases between the two ends. Germline CDR1 and CDR2: DFQATT and SNEGSKA (reference sequence). As DNA, the CDR3 is TGCAGTGCTAGTGGGCTGGACGAGCAGTACTTC. It yields the protein CSASGLDEQYF.

Ten or more counts support this clonotype. The chain has TRBV6-4 and TRBJ2-3; the match to TRBD2 covers 8 bases. Losses at the gene ends were 0 bases for V and 1 base for J; bases not matched to a gene: 0. CDR3 length: 15 residues. CDR1 MRHNA and CDR2 SNTAGT come from the germline V gene. The CDR3 bases are TGTGCCAGCAGTGACTCGCGGGGGGGCACAGATACGCAGTATTTT. Translation gives CASSDSRGGTDTQYF.

V and J are TRBV3-1 and TRBJ1-3, with D possibly being TRBD1 (5 bases). V lost 4 bases to trimming and J lost 0 bases, with 13 bases between them. Germline V CDR1 and CDR2: LGHDT, YNNKEL (reference sequence). The CDR3 runs to 16 residues. For the CDR3, the DNA is TGTGCCAGCAGCCTAAGACAAGGGACCTCTGGAAACACCATATATTTT. Protein: CASSLRQGTSGNTIYF.

As DNA, the CDR3 is TGCGCCAGCAGCTTGAGGCCCAGGGAAGAGCAGTACGTC. This sequence encodes CASSLRPREEQYV. The rearrangement joins TRBV5-1 to TRBJ2-7; D possibly corresponds to TRBD1 (5 bases). Germline V CDR1 and CDR2: SGHRS, YFSETQ. V was clipped by 1 base and J by 7 bases, with 12 bases between them. The CDR3 consists of 13 residues.

The chain joins TRBV12-3 or TRBV12-4 to TRBJ2-1; 10 nucleotides align to TRBD2. The CDR3 runs 15 residues. The J segment lost 3 bases and the V segment lost 5 bases, leaving 4 bases of the junction unmatched. This CDR3 reads CASSPTSGYYNEQFF. The CDR3 bases are TGTGCCAGCAGTCCGACTAGCGGGTACTACAATGAGCAGTTCTTC.

This clonotype was seen at least ten times. The chain recombines TRBV5-1 with TRBJ2-3; the match to TRBD2 covers 8 bases. Germline CDR1 reads SGHRS; CDR2 reads YFSETQ. The CDR3 has 15 residues. The V gene end was trimmed by 4 bases and the J gene end by 4 bases; junction bases not matched to a gene: 8. CDR3 region: CASSMVTGGADTQYF. The CDR3 nucleotides read TGCGCCAGCAGCATGGTCACCGGGGGGGCAGATACGCAGTATTTT.

In this sample, this clonotype turned up many times. The chain has TRBV30 and TRBJ2-3; 9 bases line up with TRBD2. Germline V gene data show CDR1 as GTSNPN and CDR2 as SVGIG (reference sequence). The CDR3 length is 13 residues. V was clipped by 4 bases and J by 6 bases; unmatched bases: 5. In nucleotides, the CDR3 is TGTGCCTGGACGGTAGCGGGGGCCGATACGCAGTATTTT. Amino acid sequence: CAWTVAGADTQYF.

This clonotype was found many times. This chain joins TRBV3-1 and TRBJ1-1; D remains ambiguous. The V gene lost 5 bases and the J gene lost 4 bases, with 11 bases spanning the gap. Per the germline V gene, CDR1 is LGHDT and CDR2 is YNNKEL (reference sequence). This CDR3 spans 13 amino acids. The CDR3 region is CASSADPGTEAFF. CDR3 coding DNA: TGTGCCAGCAGCGCGGACCCGGGCACTGAAGCTTTCTTT.

This clonotype has a count of ten or more. The gene calls are TRBV27 and TRBJ2-7, with 7 bases lining up with TRBD1. The CDR3 sequence is 13 residues long. Germline V lookup: CDR1 MNHEY, CDR2 SMNVEV (reference sequence). V dropped 5 bases and J dropped 4; count of bases not matched to a gene: 5. Here the CDR3 DNA reads TGTGCCAGCAGTGTTCGACAGGGTTACGAGCAGTACTTC. Its protein is CASSVRQGYEQYF.

The chain employs TRBV6-5 and TRBJ1-4; 9 nucleotides line up with TRBD1. The ends lost 6 bases at V and 7 bases at J; junction bases unmatched: 9. The germline V gene has CDR1 MNHEY and CDR2 SVGAGI. The CDR3 covers 15 residues. The CDR3 here is CASSRTGTGTEKLFF. For the CDR3, the DNA is TGTGCCAGCAGCCGTACCGGGACAGGGACTGAAAAACTGTTTTTT.

The sample holds many counts of this clonotype. J is TRBJ1-2 and V is TRBV10-3, with D possibly matching TRBD1 (6 bases). This CDR3 comprises 13 residues. V shed 4 bases and J shed 4 bases, with 10 bases lying between them. CDR1 is ENHRY and CDR2 is SYGVKD in the germline V gene. CDR3 bases: TGTGCCATCAGTGGACAGGATCCCTATGGCTACACCTTC. This encodes CAISGQDPYGYTF.

J is TRBJ2-2 and V is TRBV7-3, with D perhaps TRBD1 (5 bases). Trimming took 5 bases from V and 6 from J, leaving 13 bases between them. The CDR3 loop spans 14 amino acids. Germline-derived CDR1 and CDR2 are SGHTA and FQGTGA. The CDR3: CASSVQGSSGELFF. In nucleotides, the CDR3 is TGTGCCAGCAGCGTCCAGGGTAGTTCCGGGGAGCTGTTTTTT.

V is TRBV11-2 and J is TRBJ2-1, with D possibly TRBD2 on 5 matching bases. The CDR3 consists of 14 residues. V shed 5 bases and J shed 7 bases, with 15 bases lying between them. Germline CDR1 is SGHAT and CDR2 is FQNNGV. CDR3 region: CASSPASGRNEQFF. The CDR3 DNA follows: TGTGCCAGCAGCCCCGCGAGCGGCCGGAATGAGCAGTTCTTC. Variable domain in full (rest from reference TRBV11-2 and TRBJ2-1): EAGVAQSPRYKIIEKRQSVAFWCNPISGHATLYWYQQILGQGPKLLIQFQNNGVVDDSQLPKDRFSAERLKGVDSTLKIQPAKLEDSAVYLCASSPASGRNEQFFGPGTRLTVL.

The chain carries TRBV6-1 and TRBJ1-5; D gene uncertain. Trimming took off 2 bases at V and 7 bases at J, with 12 bases between the two ends. This CDR3 spans 14 amino acids. Germline CDR1 is MNHNS and CDR2 is SASEGT. Written as DNA, the CDR3 is TGTGCCAGCAGTGAAAAATCCGTGGTCCAGCCCCAGCATTTT. Translated, it gives CASSEKSVVQPQHF.

This clonotype was counted many times. The rearrangement links TRBV9 to TRBJ2-5; 8 bases line up with TRBD1. The length of the CDR3 is 14 residues. Trimming took 4 bases from V and 3 from J; bases not matched to a gene: 5. Germline CDR1 is SGDLS and CDR2 is YYNGEE. CDR3 nucleotide sequence: TGTGCCAGCAGCCTAGGACAGGGCAAAGAGACCCAGTACTTC. Translated: CASSLGQGKETQYF.

This clonotype qualifies as large. The V call is TRBV5-1, the J call TRBJ2-7, with 9 bases matching TRBD1. V dropped 4 bases and J dropped 6; count of bases not matched to a gene: 8. Per the germline V gene, CDR1 is SGHRS and CDR2 is YFSETQ. The CDR3 runs 14 residues. The CDR3, as DNA: TGCGCCAGCAGCCCCGGGACAGGGCCCTCCGAGCAGTACTTC. Its protein product is CASSPGTGPSEQYF.

This clonotype was detected many times. This chain links TRBV29-1 with TRBJ2-5, with a weak D call TRBD2 (5 bases). Germline V gene sequence: CDR1 SQVTM, CDR2 ANQGSEA. The CDR3 totals 12 residues. The V gene lost 2 bases and the J gene lost 3 bases, with 7 bases spanning the gap. The CDR3 sequence: CSVETGEETQYF. The CDR3 DNA follows: TGCAGCGTTGAAACCGGGGAAGAGACCCAGTACTTC. Together with reference TRBV29-1 and TRBJ2-5, the CDR3 gives the full variable domain: SAVISQKPSRDICQRGTSLTIQCQVDSQVTMMFWYRQQPGQSLTLIATANQGSEATYESGFVIDKFPISRPNLTFSTLTVSNMSPEDSSIYLCSVETGEETQYFGPGTRLLVL.